This T cell receptor (beta chain) is from a study of memory CD4+ T cells and cytomegalovirus serostatus. Across the whole study: Healthy Belgian adult donors included about nine CMV-positive and 24 CMV-negative people. Findings and limits, study-wide: CD4+ memory repertoires contained about two fifths of the 164 reported CMV TCRbeta sequences.

Remarks on this clone: Its antigen is as yet unknown.

Authors' methods: After removing out-of-frame reads, around 2,100,000 distinct TCRbeta sequences remained. TCRdb's copy holds only in-frame clones and misses some; the assay was immunoSEQ multiplex PCR. V and J calls and clone size are as listed in that table; D and trimming were resolved from the DNA. Of around 88,000 clones in the sample, 75% to 90% were seen once. This CDR3 contains 13 residues. The V end lost 6 bases, the J end lost 5 bases, and 10 bases lay between the germline ends. The germline CDR1 and CDR2 sequences are LNHDA and SQIVND (reference sequence). Single viable CD3+CD4+CD8-CD45RO+ cells were sorted as the memory CD4+ T cells.

The sequencing sample was made of memory CD4+ T cells from blood. This sequence was found in an adult in good health and CMV-seropositive. The chain is built from TRBV19 and TRBJ2-2, with TRBD1 as a possible D gene (6 bases). CDR3: CASRTGWTGELFF. CDR3 DNA sequence: TGTGCCAGTAGGACAGGATGGACCGGGGAGCTGTTTTTT.